This note documents a single T cell receptor beta chain sequence. The data were taken from a study of T cell responses to AZD1222 COVID-19 vaccine. V lost 6 bases to trimming and J lost 1 base, with 10 bases between them. CDR1 is SGHRS and CDR2 is YFSETQ in the germline V gene. The CDR3 extends over 13 amino acids. This table comes from immunoSEQ multiplex PCR, and its TCRdb copy is limited to in-frame clones, with some not included. The top ten hold 5% to 6.5% of the sample, which has some 150,000 clones, 93% seen once. V and J are TRBV5-1 and TRBJ1-1, with a weak D call TRBD1 (5 bases). This specimen consisted of peripheral blood, obtained on day 0 of AZD1222 vaccination. This TCR was sampled from an adult in good health. CDR3 coding DNA: TGCGCCAGCAATCCCACAGGGAACACTGAAGCTTTCTTT. Protein sequence: CASNPTGNTEAFF.